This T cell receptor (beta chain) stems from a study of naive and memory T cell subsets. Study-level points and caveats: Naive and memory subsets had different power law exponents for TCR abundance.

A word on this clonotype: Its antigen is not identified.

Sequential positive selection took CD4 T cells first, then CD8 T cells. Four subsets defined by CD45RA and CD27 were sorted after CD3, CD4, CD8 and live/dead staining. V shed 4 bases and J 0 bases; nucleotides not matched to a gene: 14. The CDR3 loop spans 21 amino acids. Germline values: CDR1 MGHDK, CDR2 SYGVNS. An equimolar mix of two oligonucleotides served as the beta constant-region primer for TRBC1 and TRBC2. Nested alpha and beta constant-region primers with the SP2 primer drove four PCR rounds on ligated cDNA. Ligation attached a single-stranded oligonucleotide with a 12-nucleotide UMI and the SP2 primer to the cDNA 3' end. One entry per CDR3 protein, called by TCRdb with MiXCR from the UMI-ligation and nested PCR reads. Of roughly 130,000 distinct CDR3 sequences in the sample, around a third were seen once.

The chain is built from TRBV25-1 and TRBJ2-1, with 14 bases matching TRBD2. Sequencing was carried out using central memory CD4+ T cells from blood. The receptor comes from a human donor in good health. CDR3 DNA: TGTGCCAGCAGTGCCCACCCCGGGACTAGCGGGAGACAGGGCTCCTACAATGAGCAGTTCTTC. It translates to CASSAHPGTSGRQGSYNEQFF.